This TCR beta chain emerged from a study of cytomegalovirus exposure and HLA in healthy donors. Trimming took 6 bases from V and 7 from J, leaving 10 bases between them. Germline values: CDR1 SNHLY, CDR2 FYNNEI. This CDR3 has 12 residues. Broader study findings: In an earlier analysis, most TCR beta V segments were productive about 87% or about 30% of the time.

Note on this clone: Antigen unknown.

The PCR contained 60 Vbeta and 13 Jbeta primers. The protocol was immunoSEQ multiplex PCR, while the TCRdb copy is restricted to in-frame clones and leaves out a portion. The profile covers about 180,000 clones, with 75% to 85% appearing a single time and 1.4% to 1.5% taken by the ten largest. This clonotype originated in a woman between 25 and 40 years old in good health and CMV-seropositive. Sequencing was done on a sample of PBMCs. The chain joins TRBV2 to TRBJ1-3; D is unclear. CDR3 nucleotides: TGTGCCAGCAGCCAAGGCGGGAACACCATATATTTT. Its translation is CASSQGGNTIYF.